This note documents a single T cell receptor beta chain sequence. The entry originates in a study of T cells in tuberculosis. Study in general: Sequenced TCRs come from CD1B-GMM tetramer-binding T cells.

The germline CDR1 and CDR2 sequences are MNHEY and SMNVEV (reference sequence). This CDR3 contains 14 residues. The junction had 11 bases not matched to a gene; V was cut back by 5 bases and J by 8 bases. Clones were sequenced by immunoSEQ multiplex PCR, and TCRdb holds only the in-frame ones, with some missing. Among 35,000 to 45,000 clones listed, 90% to 95% were seen once. Sequencing was done on a sample of PBMCs. This sequence joins TRBV27 and TRBJ1-2, with 7 bases lining up with TRBD1. The sequence came from a donor aged 10-29 years with latent tuberculosis or without tuberculosis infection. Some clones in this sample may be carry-over from other donors' samples. The CDR3 spells CASSARDRTPGYTF. The CDR3 DNA sequence: TGTGCCAGCAGTGCCCGGGACAGAACCCCCGGCTACACCTTC.